The 11 T cell receptor beta chains below come from one sample, sequenced in a study of CD8 T cells in Susac syndrome. An input of roughly 0.5 to 1 ug of RNA was subjected to reverse transcription using random hexamers. TCRdb re-called the immunoSEQ multiplex PCR reads through MiXCR, storing one row per CDR3 protein. The sample contains about 160,000 distinct CDR3 sequences, around 94% of which appear only once. The source material was CD4+ T cells from PBMCs. The receptors originated from a human donor with multiple sclerosis.

The CDR3 sequence: CASSLALGDGHGNEQFF. The CDR3 nucleotides read TGTGCCAGCAGCTTAGCACTAGGGGACGGCCATGGAAATGAGCAGTTCTTC. This chain links TRBV7-9 with TRBJ2-1; D is perhaps TRBD1 or TRBD2 (5 bases each). Trimming pared 0 bases from V and 7 bases from J, leaving 19 bases between. The CDR3 contains 17 residues. Per germline, CDR1 SEHNR and CDR2 FQNEAQ (reference sequence). Full variable domain (remainder filled in from reference TRBV7-9 and TRBJ2-1): DTGVSQNPRHKITKRGQNVTFRCDPISEHNRLYWYRQTLGQGPEFLTYFQNEAQLEKSRLLSDRFSAERPKGSFSTLEIQRTEQGDSAMYLCASSLALGDGHGNEQFFGPGTRLTVL.

In its sample, this clonotype was seen once. The CDR3 reads CASGTGGTEAFF. CDR3 DNA: TGCGCCAGCGGGACAGGGGGGACTGAAGCTTTCTTT. The chain combines TRBV10-1 with TRBJ1-1; TRBD1 agrees at 11 bases. This CDR3 has 12 amino acids. V lost 8 bases and J lost 5; bases outside the gene matches: 1. Germline CDR1 and CDR2: WNHNN and SYGVQD (reference sequence).

This clonotype was picked up one time. The CDR3 spells CASSRGTRGYNEQFF. The CDR3 DNA reads as TGTGCCAGCAGCCGTGGGACCAGGGGTTACAATGAGCAGTTCTTC. This rearrangement joins TRBV5-4 to TRBJ2-1; a weak D match, TRBD1 (6 bases). This CDR3 region has 15 residues. V was pared by 4 bases and J by 4 bases, with 15 bases between. The germline CDR1 and CDR2 sequences are SGHNT and YYREEE (reference sequence).

This sequence joins TRBV3-1 and TRBJ2-5; D unclear. Germline V lookup: CDR1 LGHDT, CDR2 YNNKEL (reference sequence). CDR3 length: 16 residues. V lost 7 bases and J lost 0, with 18 bases in between. In DNA form, the CDR3 reads TGTGCCAGCACCGACCTTCTAGGAAAGTACCAAGAGACCCAGTACTTC. Its translation: CASTDLLGKYQETQYF.

The chain joins TRBV6-2 or TRBV6-3 to TRBJ2-7; D not resolved. V lost 11 bases and J 6 bases, leaving 32 bases between the germline ends. This CDR3 spans 17 amino acids. Germline values: CDR1 MNHEY, CDR2 SVGEGT. The CDR3 sequence: CAALPGVDWRQGSEQYF. The CDR3 DNA follows: TGTGCCGCGCTCCCCGGAGTGGATTGGCGCCAAGGAAGCGAGCAGTACTTC.

CDR3 amino acids: CSVVTEARDTQYF. The CDR3 DNA reads as TGCAGCGTTGTCACGGAGGCCCGCGATACGCAGTATTTT. The chain links TRBV29-1 to TRBJ2-3, with D perhaps matching TRBD2 (5 bases). The CDR3 has 13 residues. The V and J ends lost 4 bases and 6 bases respectively, with 14 bases between them. The V gene's germline CDR1 is SQVTM and CDR2 ANQGSEA.

The gene calls are TRBV3-1 and TRBJ2-1, with no clear D. Trimming left V 5 bases short and J 2 bases short, with 7 bases between. The CDR3 is made up of 13 amino acids. The germline CDR1 and CDR2 sequences are LGHDT and YNNKEL (reference sequence). The CDR3 loop reads CASSYDTYNEQFF. In DNA form, the CDR3 reads TGTGCCAGCAGCTACGACACCTACAATGAGCAGTTCTTC.

The CDR3 region is CSAEIRQGPTSNQPQHF. DNA of the CDR3: TGCAGTGCGGAGATCCGACAGGGGCCGACTAGCAATCAGCCCCAGCATTTT. This chain connects TRBV20-1 to TRBJ1-5; TRBD1 agrees at 8 bases. This CDR3 is built from 17 residues. The junction had 13 bases not matched to a gene; V was cut back by 6 bases and J by 0 bases. Per the germline V gene, CDR1 is DFQATT and CDR2 is SNEGSKA (reference sequence).

This sequence joins TRBV2 and TRBJ2-7, with 8 positions matching TRBD2. In germline, CDR1 is SNHLY, CDR2 FYNNEI. J was trimmed by 3 bases and V by 7 bases; bases with no gene match: 5. This CDR3 spans 13 amino acids. The chain's CDR3 is CASTKTSDYEQYF. In DNA form, the CDR3 reads TGTGCCAGCACTAAGACTAGCGACTACGAGCAGTACTTC. Full variable domain (missing parts from reference TRBV2 and TRBJ2-7): EPEVTQTPSHQVTQMGQEVILRCVPISNHLYFYWYRQILGQKVEFLVSFYNNEISEKSEIFDDQFSVERPDGSNFTLKIRSTKLEDSAMYFCASTKTSDYEQYFGPGTRLTVT.

The chain joins TRBV2 to TRBJ1-4; D gene uncertain. The V end lost 3 bases, the J end lost 10 bases, and 15 bases lay between the germline ends. The CDR3 runs to 14 residues. The germline gives CDR1 SNHLY, CDR2 FYNNEI. For the CDR3, the DNA is TGTGCCAGCAGTGACGACCTAATGTCGGGAAAACTGTTTTTT. This sequence encodes CASSDDLMSGKLFF.

V is TRBV2 and J is TRBJ2-7; D ambiguous. This CDR3 is 13 amino acids long. V was trimmed by 7 bases and J by 2 bases, leaving 12 bases between them. Per the germline V gene, CDR1 is SNHLY and CDR2 is FYNNEI. The CDR3 nucleotides are TGTGCCAGCAACGGTGCCATAACCTACGAGCAGTACTTC. Encoded protein: CASNGAITYEQYF.